Following are 26 T cell receptor beta chains from one sample sequenced in a study of T cells expressing NK-cell markers. TCRdb reprocessed the 5' RACE reads and keeps a single row for each CDR3 protein, giving no DNA. The specimen's table records over 350,000 distinct CDR3 sequences. Sequencing was done on a sample of blood T cells: a sorted CD56 or NKG2C T cell subset, CD4+ or CD8+ T cells, or bulk PBMC T cells (not recorded which). The receptors derive from a woman in her forties or fifties in good health.

The chain is built from TRBV7-8 and TRBJ2-3; TCRdb picks TRBD1, but there is no DNA to check that call. In germline, CDR1 is SGHVS, CDR2 FQNEAQ. The CDR3 extends over 15 amino acids. CDR3 residues: CASSLGQGGPDTQYF.

This sequence joins TRBV6-6 and TRBJ2-7. The germline V gene has CDR1 MNHNY and CDR2 SVGAGI (reference sequence). The CDR3 is made up of 16 amino acids. CDR3 sequence reads: CASSFSTSGGLYEQYF.

The chain recombines TRBV10-2 with TRBJ2-3; TCRdb picks TRBD2, but there is no DNA to check that call. This CDR3 spans 15 amino acids. The V gene's germline CDR1 is WSHSY and CDR2 SAAADI. The CDR3 is CASSSNDRDSPIQYF.

The V and J genes are TRBV20-1 and TRBJ2-5; TCRdb indicates TRBD2, and absent DNA this call remains unverified. This CDR3 comprises 15 residues. Germline values: CDR1 DFQATT, CDR2 SNEGSKA (reference sequence). The CDR3 region is CSASSAGAGGETQYF.

The CDR3 region is CASSYPGQETQYF. The chain employs TRBV6-5 and TRBJ2-5. CDR3 length: 13 amino acids. Germline lookup yields CDR1 MNHEY and CDR2 SVGAGI.

The chain combines TRBV5-1 with TRBJ2-3; TCRdb names TRBD1, which stays unverified in the absence of DNA. Germline V lookup: CDR1 SGHRS, CDR2 YFSETQ. This CDR3 is 15 amino acids long. The CDR3 sequence: CASSPWAGSTDTQYF. The variable domain in full, completed from reference TRBV5-1 and TRBJ2-3, reads KAGVTQTPRYLIKTRGQQVTLSCSPISGHRSVSWYQQTPGQGLQFLFEYFSETQRNKGNFPGRFSGRQFSNSRSEMNVSTLELGDSALYLCASSPWAGSTDTQYFGPGTRLTVL.

V and J are TRBV4-1 and TRBJ2-2; TCRdb outputs TRBD2, but without DNA this stays unchecked. The CDR3 consists of 15 residues. The germline V gene encodes CDR1 MGHRA and CDR2 YSYEKL. The CDR3 sequence: CASRTGRGNTGELFF.

The V call is TRBV7-9, the J call TRBJ2-1. The CDR3 runs to 12 residues. In germline, CDR1 is SEHNR, CDR2 FQNEAQ (reference sequence). CDR3 region: CASSRNNNEQFF.

CDR3 in amino acids: CASSLVARLYNEQFF. The chain is built from TRBV12-3 or TRBV12-4 and TRBJ2-1; TCRdb returns TRBD1, unconfirmable since there is no DNA. The CDR3 has 15 amino acids.

This sequence joins TRBV28 and TRBJ2-7; TCRdb's assignment of TRBD2 cannot be checked, as there is no DNA. The CDR3 is made up of 15 amino acids. In germline, CDR1 is MDHEN, CDR2 SYDVKM. CDR3 in amino acids: CASSFPAGGAYEQYF. The complete variable domain, with remaining parts taken from reference TRBV28 and TRBJ2-7, reads DVKVTQSSRYLVKRTGEKVFLECVQDMDHENMFWYRQDPGLGLRLIYFSYDVKMKEKGDIPEGYSVSREKKERFSLILESASTNQTSMYLCASSFPAGGAYEQYFGPGTRLTVT.

V gene TRBV4-2 combines with J gene TRBJ2-1; checking the TCRdb D call of TRBD2 is not possible without DNA. The CDR3 has 16 residues. Germline CDR1 and CDR2: LGHNA and YNFKEQ. The CDR3 sequence is CASSHLREGLWNEQFF.

V and J are TRBV7-9 and TRBJ2-3; the TCRdb D gene call, TRBD1, has no DNA to confirm it. The CDR3 is 16 residues long. Germline CDR1 SEHNR, CDR2 FQNEAQ (reference sequence). The CDR3 region is CASSRTRDGDTDTQYF.

The chain recombines TRBV28 with TRBJ1-4. CDR1 and CDR2 from the germline V gene are MDHEN and SYDVKM. The CDR3 is 15 residues long. The CDR3 reads CASGYTAATNEKLFF.

The chain uses TRBV12-3 or TRBV12-4 and TRBJ1-4; without DNA, the TCRdb call of TRBD1 cannot be checked. CDR3 length equals 17 residues. The CDR3 protein is CASRARQGVIANEKLFF.

J is TRBJ1-5 and V is TRBV3-1; TCRdb picks TRBD1, but there is no DNA to check that call. Germline V gene lookup returns CDR1 LGHDT and CDR2 YNNKEL (reference sequence). This CDR3 is built from 15 residues. This chain's CDR3 is CASSQGSLGGQPQHF.

This rearrangement joins TRBV5-1 to TRBJ2-2; TCRdb reports TRBD2, a call that lacks DNA to check it against. Germline CDR1 and CDR2: SGHRS and YFSETQ. The CDR3 totals 13 residues. Here the CDR3 reads CAGSRESDGELFF.

CDR3 region: CASSLGVLPASTDTQYF. This chain uses TRBV12-3 or TRBV12-4 with TRBJ2-3; TCRdb returns TRBD1, unconfirmable since there is no DNA. The CDR3 runs 17 residues.

This chain connects TRBV7-9 to TRBJ2-1; TCRdb picks TRBD1, but there is no DNA to check that call. CDR3 size: 16 residues. Germline loops: CDR1 SEHNR, CDR2 FQNEAQ (reference sequence). CDR3 region: CASSVVGGEYYNEQFF.

The J gene is TRBJ2-3, the V gene TRBV29-1; TCRdb selects TRBD2, and the lack of DNA leaves this call unchecked. The CDR3 loop spans 14 amino acids. Germline V gene data show CDR1 as SQVTM and CDR2 as ANQGSEA. CDR3 residues: CSVRLVLTTDTQYF.

The chain is built from TRBV5-6 and TRBJ2-1; TCRdb picks TRBD1, but there is no DNA to check that call. Germline V gene lookup returns CDR1 SGHDT and CDR2 YYEEEE. CDR3 length: 14 residues. The CDR3 sequence: CASSPGPTYNEQFF.

The rearrangement links TRBV20-1 to TRBJ2-7; TCRdb designates TRBD2, a call that cannot be tested without DNA. The CDR3 covers 16 residues. In germline, CDR1 is DFQATT, CDR2 SNEGSKA (reference sequence). This CDR3 is CSAGTSGRLLSYEQYF.

CDR3 sequence reads: CASSRASGGNEQFF. The rearrangement uses TRBV7-9 and TRBJ2-1; TCRdb designates TRBD2, a call that cannot be tested without DNA. The V gene's germline CDR1 is SEHNR and CDR2 FQNEAQ (reference sequence). The CDR3 length is 14 residues.

The chain joins TRBV6-5 to TRBJ2-5; the D call of TRBD2 rests on TCRdb alone, since no DNA is present to check it. The CDR3 sequence is 16 residues long. CDR1 is MNHEY, CDR2 SVGAGI, per germline. The CDR3 region is CASATGVAGVTETQYF.

J is TRBJ2-7 and V is TRBV6-1; TCRdb calls TRBD1, which cannot be checked without DNA. This CDR3 has 15 amino acids. Germline values: CDR1 MNHNS, CDR2 SASEGT. This CDR3 is CASKEGVRPSYEQYF.

V usage is TRBV5-1 and J usage is TRBJ2-7; absent DNA, TCRdb's TRBD1 call cannot be checked. Germline V gene sequence: CDR1 SGHRS, CDR2 YFSETQ. The CDR3 totals 13 residues. This CDR3 is CASTMGGSYEQYF.

The chain recombines TRBV12-3 or TRBV12-4 with TRBJ2-3; absent DNA, TCRdb's TRBD1 call cannot be checked. The CDR3 is 16 residues long. This chain's CDR3 is CASRRGRGQGTDTQYF.